A single sample gave rise to the 25 T cell receptor beta chains below, sequenced in a study of T cell changes during pregnancy in multiple sclerosis. Generated by immunoSEQ multiplex PCR, the TCRdb table keeps only in-frame clones and is missing some. The sample has fewer than 70,000 clones, 70% to 90% seen once. The specimen comprised peripheral blood, sampled in the first trimester of pregnancy. These receptors were collected from a female donor with multiple sclerosis, enrolled in a pregnancy study.

The chain employs TRBV19 and TRBJ2-5; TRBD2 agrees at 9 bases. The CDR3 spans 15 residues. The trim removed 5 bases at V and 1 base at J, leaving 5 bases unmatched. CDR1 is LNHDA and CDR2 is SQIVND in the germline V gene (reference sequence). CDR3 bases: TGTGCCAGTAGTCTTAGCGGGAGAGTCCAAGAGACCCAGTACTTC. This codes for CASSLSGRVQETQYF.

This clone came up once. The rearrangement links TRBV4-2 to TRBJ2-7; 14 bases agree with TRBD2. Germline assignment: CDR1 LGHNA and CDR2 YNFKEQ. CDR3 length: 16 residues. The V and J ends lost 4 bases and 3 bases, in that order; junction bases with no gene match: 5. CDR3 sequence reads: CASSRTGTSGGYEQYF. The CDR3 nucleotides are TGTGCCAGCAGCCGGACCGGGACTAGCGGGGGCTACGAGCAGTACTTC.

This clone was picked up a small number of times. The V gene is TRBV19, the J gene TRBJ1-1, with D maybe TRBD1 (5 bases). The CDR3 is 15 amino acids. The V gene's germline CDR1 is LNHDA and CDR2 SQIVND (reference sequence). The CDR3 DNA is TGTGCTATACGACGGGGGAAGGGGATGAACACTGAAGCTTTCTTT. Translating gives CAIRRGKGMNTEAFF.

J is TRBJ2-7 and V is TRBV9; possibly TRBD2 for D (6 bases). V was trimmed by 7 bases and J by 0 bases, leaving 14 bases between them. Germline V gene lookup returns CDR1 SGDLS and CDR2 YYNGEE. The CDR3 sequence is 14 residues long. The CDR3 region has the DNA TGTGCCAGCGGGTCGGGAGAGAGCTCCTACGAGCAGTACTTC. It specifies CASGSGESSYEQYF.

This sequence joins TRBV7-6 and TRBJ2-1; 8 bases align to TRBD2. CDR3 length equals 18 residues. Germline assignment: CDR1 SGHVS and CDR2 FNYEAQ. Trimming at V came to 0 bases and at J to 5 bases, leaving 12 bases not matched to a gene. This CDR3 is CASSLAPVTSGGNNEQFF. For the CDR3, the DNA is TGTGCCAGCAGCTTAGCGCCGGTAACTAGCGGAGGAAACAATGAGCAGTTCTTC.

V is TRBV6-1 and J is TRBJ1-1, with TRBD1 as a possible D gene (6 bases). Per the germline V gene, CDR1 is MNHNS and CDR2 is SASEGT. Trimming cost V 2 bases and J 3 bases, with 13 bases left between them. This CDR3 region has 15 residues. CDR3 nucleotides: TGTGCCAGCAGTGAATATCAGGGGTCGCACACTGAAGCTTTCTTT. Translation: CASSEYQGSHTEAFF.

The chain recombines TRBV6-4 with TRBJ1-1; weak D call: TRBD1 (6 bases). Germline-derived CDR1 and CDR2 are MRHNA and SNTAGT. Trimming removed 5 bases from V and 1 base from J, with 11 bases in between. CDR3 size: 14 residues. The CDR3, as DNA: TGTGCCAGCAGTATTTCAGGGGAGAACACTGAAGCTTTCTTT. Amino acid sequence: CASSISGENTEAFF.

The chain couples TRBV6-1 to TRBJ2-7; possible D gene TRBD1, 6 bases. The CDR3 is 12 amino acids. CDR1 and CDR2 (germline): MNHNS, SASEGT. Trimming stripped 6 bases from V and 5 bases from J, with 11 bases between. CDR3 bases: TGTGCCAGCAGGCAGGGGATCCACGAGCAGTACTTC. Translation: CASRQGIHEQYF.

This clone has only a few counts. The chain recombines TRBV19 with TRBJ2-1, with 9 bases that match TRBD1. Germline CDR1 and CDR2: LNHDA and SQIVND (reference sequence). CDR3 size: 18 residues. After removal of 7 bases from V and 8 bases from J, the junction contained 21 bases not matched to a gene. The CDR3 is CASTEVGLQGARIDEQFF. The CDR3 DNA reads TGTGCCAGTACCGAGGTCGGCTTACAGGGGGCACGAATCGATGAGCAGTTCTTC.

The chain employs TRBV9 and TRBJ2-2; TRBD1 matches at 11 bases. Germline CDR1 reads SGDLS; CDR2 reads YYNGEE. This CDR3 contains 16 residues. Unmatched junction bases numbered 6, after V lost 3 bases and J lost 5 bases. CDR3 nucleotide sequence: TGTGCCAGCAGCGCCAGAGGGACAGGGGGAACCGGGGAGCTGTTTTTT. Translating gives CASSARGTGGTGELFF.

The chain links TRBV6-5 to TRBJ2-5; D call uncertain. V dropped 8 bases and J dropped 1 base, with 11 bases sitting between them. Germline V lookup: CDR1 MNHEY, CDR2 SVGAGI. The CDR3 extends over 13 amino acids. The CDR3 reads CASAYRVQETQYF. CDR3 nucleotide sequence: TGTGCCAGCGCGTATCGAGTCCAAGAGACCCAGTACTTC.

This chain joins TRBV6-1 and TRBJ2-1, with TRBD2 matching 7 bases. Per the germline V gene, CDR1 is MNHNS and CDR2 is SASEGT. CDR3 length equals 17 residues. V was pared by 4 bases and J by 1 base, with 10 bases of the junction left unmatched. For the CDR3, the DNA is TGTGCCAGCAGTGGGGGGAGGACTAGTCTTTCCTACAATGAGCAGTTCTTC. Protein product: CASSGGRTSLSYNEQFF.

The chain has TRBV6-5 and TRBJ1-4; possible D gene TRBD1, 6 bases. In germline, CDR1 is MNHEY, CDR2 SVGAGI. Trimming pared 2 bases from V and 4 bases from J, leaving 8 bases between. This CDR3 is 14 amino acids long. This CDR3 is CASSYRTDNEKLFF. The CDR3 nucleotides read TGTGCCAGCAGTTACAGGACAGATAATGAAAAACTGTTTTTT.

The chain carries TRBV18 and TRBJ1-4, with TRBD1 matching 7 bases. This CDR3 comprises 15 residues. The trim removed 5 bases at V and 11 bases at J, leaving 14 bases unmatched. CDR1 is KGHSH and CDR2 is LQKENI in the germline V gene. CDR3 in amino acids: CASSALTGVLDKLFF. The CDR3 DNA follows: TGTGCCAGCTCAGCCCTCACAGGGGTGTTGGACAAACTGTTTTTT.

The chain couples TRBV4-2 to TRBJ1-2; 7 nucleotides agree with TRBD1. J was trimmed by 6 bases and V by 2 bases; bases with no gene match: 6. In germline, CDR1 is LGHNA, CDR2 YNFKEQ. The CDR3 totals 14 residues. The CDR3 DNA follows: TGTGCCAGCAGCCAACTAGGGGGCGCTGATGGCTACACCTTC. Translated: CASSQLGGADGYTF.

The J gene is TRBJ1-6, the V gene TRBV30, with D perhaps TRBD1 (6 bases). This CDR3 contains 11 residues. The germline gives CDR1 GTSNPN, CDR2 SVGIG (reference sequence). Trimming took off 5 bases at V and 7 bases at J, with 6 bases between the two ends. The CDR3 nucleotides read TGTGCCTGGGACAGGAATTCACCCCTCCACTTT. Translation gives CAWDRNSPLHF.

The chain uses TRBV4-3 and TRBJ2-5; 8 bases agree with TRBD2. CDR3 size: 16 residues. J was trimmed by 5 bases and V by 0 bases; bases with no gene match: 8. Germline V lookup: CDR1 LGHNA, CDR2 YSLEER. CDR3 amino acids: CASSQDGAGGQETQYF. The CDR3 nucleotides read TGCGCCAGCAGCCAAGATGGGGCGGGGGGCCAGGAGACCCAGTACTTC.

The chain links TRBV9 to TRBJ2-7; TRBD1 is a possible D gene (5 bases). The germline V gene has CDR1 SGDLS and CDR2 YYNGEE. The V end was cut by 0 bases, the J end by 2 bases, with 6 bases between. The CDR3 runs 13 residues. The chain's CDR3 is CASSVGQTYEQYF. Here the CDR3 DNA reads TGTGCCAGCAGCGTAGGACAGACCTACGAGCAGTACTTC.

This rearrangement joins TRBV4-3 to TRBJ2-7, with TRBD1 identical over 8 bases. This CDR3 has 14 residues. The ends lost 2 bases at V and 5 bases at J; junction bases unmatched: 5. In germline, CDR1 is LGHNA, CDR2 YSLEER. CDR3 nucleotides: TGCGCCAGCAGCCAAACAGGGGGACAGGACGAGCAGTACTTC. Protein product: CASSQTGGQDEQYF.

The chain joins TRBV18 to TRBJ2-1; D is possibly TRBD1 (6 bases). V was clipped by 0 bases and J by 7 bases, with 7 bases between them. The germline CDR1 and CDR2 sequences are KGHSH and LQKENI. The CDR3 length is 13 residues. As DNA, the CDR3 is TGTGCCAGCTCACCACCAGGGGGAAATGAGCAGTTCTTC. Amino acids: CASSPPGGNEQFF.

J is TRBJ2-1 and V is TRBV7-3, with 11 bases that match TRBD2. The CDR3 length is 15 residues. Germline V gene sequence: CDR1 SGHTA, CDR2 FQGTGA. With V trimmed by 5 bases and J by 4 bases, 4 bases remained unmatched. The CDR3: CASSPIAGGYNEQFF. The DNA for the CDR3 is TGTGCCAGCAGCCCTATAGCGGGGGGGTACAATGAGCAGTTCTTC.

The V and J genes are TRBV7-6 and TRBJ1-5, with D perhaps matching TRBD1 (6 bases). The CDR3 covers 16 residues. The V end was cut by 5 bases, the J end by 5 bases, with 19 bases between. The germline V gene encodes CDR1 SGHVS and CDR2 FNYEAQ. CDR3 region: CASSPQGTGNDQPQHF. The DNA for the CDR3 is TGTGCCAGCAGCCCCCAAGGCACAGGGAACGATCAGCCCCAGCATTTT.

The V gene is TRBV18, the J gene TRBJ1-3; TRBD1 is a possible D gene (6 bases). V was cut by 1 base and J by 0 bases, with 10 bases left in between. The CDR3 loop spans 16 amino acids. Germline values: CDR1 KGHSH, CDR2 LQKENI. DNA for the CDR3: TGTGCCAGCTCACCACAGGACAGCTCCTCTGGAAACACCATATATTTT. Its protein product is CASSPQDSSSGNTIYF.

This clone was seen only once. The chain is built from TRBV5-4 and TRBJ2-2, with 7 bases aligning to TRBD2. V gave up 1 base and J gave up 4 bases; unmatched junction bases: 1. CDR1 is SGHNT, CDR2 YYREEE, per germline (reference sequence). CDR3 length: 14 residues. The CDR3: CASSLWEGTGELFF. CDR3 DNA sequence: TGTGCCAGCAGCTTGTGGGAGGGCACCGGGGAGCTGTTTTTT.

The chain recombines TRBV6-6 with TRBJ2-7; TRBD1 is a possible D gene (6 bases). The V and J ends lost 8 bases and 2 bases respectively, with 13 bases between them. Germline CDR1 MNHNY, CDR2 SVGAGI (reference sequence). The CDR3 totals 13 residues. For the CDR3, the DNA is TGTGCCAGCTCTAACAGGGTTACCTACGAGCAGTACTTC. As protein: CASSNRVTYEQYF.